One and the same sample provided the 20 T cell receptor beta chains below, sequenced in a study of blood T cell repertoires in COVID-19. Libraries were prepared by immunoSEQ multiplex PCR; TCRdb keeps only in-frame clonotypes and omits some of them. Here the sample spans about 280,000 clones, 80% to 90% being singletons. Sequenced: peripheral blood. These receptors all stem from a woman in her 50s who had recovered from COVID-19.

The chain combines TRBV20-1 with TRBJ1-1; the D gene is possibly TRBD1 (6 bases). This CDR3 spans 10 amino acids. Trimming shortened V by 6 bases and J by 8 bases, and 10 bases separated the two germline ends. Per germline, CDR1 DFQATT and CDR2 SNEGSKA (reference sequence). Here the CDR3 DNA reads TGCAGTGCCAGGACAGAGGAAGCTTTCTTT. It is translated as CSARTEEAFF.

The rearrangement uses TRBV28 and TRBJ2-3; TRBD2 matches 10 bases. The CDR3 has 16 amino acids. Trimming removed 7 bases from V and 1 base from J; junction bases left unmatched: 8. Germline lookup yields CDR1 MDHEN and CDR2 SYDVKM. The DNA for the CDR3 is TGTGCCAGCACCCCCCAACTAGCGGGACGCACAGATACGCAGTATTTT. Translation: CASTPQLAGRTDTQYF.

The chain has TRBV28 and TRBJ2-3, with 7 nucleotides matching TRBD2. CDR1 is MDHEN, CDR2 SYDVKM, per germline. Trimming removed 6 bases from V and 2 bases from J; junction bases left unmatched: 8. The CDR3 loop spans 15 amino acids. The CDR3 here is CASRPGTTSTDTQYF. Written as DNA, the CDR3 is TGTGCCAGCAGACCTGGGACTACCTCCACAGATACGCAGTATTTT.

The chain has TRBV7-2 and TRBJ2-1, with TRBD2 matching 12 bases. CDR3 length: 16 residues. Trimming cost V 1 base and J 10 bases; bases outside gene matches: 8. Germline CDR1 and CDR2: SGHTA and FQGNSA. In nucleotides, the CDR3 is TGTGCCAGCAGCTTAGAGGGGACTAGCGGGTCAGGGGAGCAGTTCTTC. Residues: CASSLEGTSGSGEQFF.

This CDR3 reads CASSWAQGTSTDTQYF. CDR3 coding DNA: TGTGCCAGCAGTTGGGCCCAGGGTACTAGCACAGATACGCAGTATTTT. This chain connects TRBV6-5 to TRBJ2-3; a weak D match, TRBD1 (5 bases). The germline V gene encodes CDR1 MNHEY and CDR2 SVGAGI. The CDR3 is 16 amino acids. Trimming pared 4 bases from V and 0 bases from J, leaving 14 bases between.

The chain employs TRBV16 and TRBJ2-7, with no clear D. Trimming shortened V by 2 bases and J by 3 bases, and 5 bases separated the two germline ends. CDR3 size: 12 residues. Germline CDR1 is KGHSY and CDR2 is FQNENV. CDR3 region: CASSQVRYEQYF. The CDR3 coding sequence is TGTGCCAGCAGCCAAGTGCGCTACGAGCAGTACTTC.

This clone was observed at least ten times. The chain links TRBV19 to TRBJ1-2; 12 nucleotides match TRBD1. Germline CDR1 reads LNHDA; CDR2 reads SQIVND (reference sequence). The junction had 4 bases not matched to a gene; V was cut back by 7 bases and J by 4 bases. The CDR3 has 14 residues. DNA for the CDR3: TGTGCCAGTACCGGGACAGGGGGCCTCTATGGCTACACCTTC. As protein: CASTGTGGLYGYTF.

The chain joins TRBV7-2 to TRBJ1-5; the match to TRBD1 covers 10 bases. Germline CDR1 is SGHTA and CDR2 is FQGNSA. V lost 0 bases to trimming and J lost 6 bases; unmatched junction nucleotides: 8. This CDR3 is 17 amino acids long. CDR3 DNA: TGTGCCAGCAGCTTAGCCTTCGGACAGGGGGGCGCTCAGCCCCAGCATTTT. Amino acids: CASSLAFGQGGAQPQHF.

As DNA, the CDR3 is TGCGCCAGCAGCCAAGGAATAGCCCAACAGGGGTTAATCTACGAGCAGTACTTC. This translates into CASSQGIAQQGLIYEQYF. V usage is TRBV4-3 and J usage is TRBJ2-7; 7 nucleotides agree with TRBD1. The CDR3 contains 18 residues. V lost 1 base, J lost 3 bases, and 15 bases stayed unmatched. The germline CDR1 and CDR2 sequences are LGHNA and YSLEER.

The CDR3 reads CASSVAGPGQASTQYF. The CDR3 DNA reads TGTGCCAGCAGCGTAGCCGGGCCGGGACAAGCCAGTACGCAGTATTTT. The chain carries TRBV9 and TRBJ2-3; weak D call: TRBD1 (6 bases). In germline, CDR1 is SGDLS, CDR2 YYNGEE. Trimming left V 0 bases short and J 8 bases short, with 19 bases between. This CDR3 has 16 amino acids.

The chain links TRBV24-1 to TRBJ2-1; 9 bases align to TRBD1. This CDR3 contains 13 residues. V lost 8 bases and J lost 6; bases outside the gene matches: 4. Germline-derived CDR1 and CDR2 are KGHDR and SFDVKD. CDR3 amino acids: CATTGQGSNEQFF. The DNA for the CDR3 is TGTGCCACCACAGGACAGGGGAGCAATGAGCAGTTCTTC.

The CDR3 nucleotides are TGTGCCAGCAGTTTAAGCCAGGGGGCTAATGAAAAACTGTTTTTT. The encoded protein is CASSLSQGANEKLFF. J is TRBJ1-4 and V is TRBV27; 7 bases match TRBD1. Looked up from germline, CDR1 is MNHEY and CDR2 is SMNVEV (reference sequence). The CDR3 sequence is 15 residues long. V lost 2 bases and J lost 3; bases outside the gene matches: 3.

About this clone itself: This specimen includes other DNA sequences encoding the same CDR3. This chain joins TRBV5-1 and TRBJ2-1; TRBD2 is a possible D gene (6 bases). Between the trimmed V and J ends, which lost 2 bases and 0 bases, there was a span of 9 bases. Germline assignment: CDR1 SGHRS and CDR2 YFSETQ. This CDR3 has 15 amino acids. DNA of the CDR3: TGCGCCAGCAGCTTAGACGGGAGCTCCTACAATGAGCAGTTCTTC. Translated: CASSLDGSSYNEQFF.

The V call is TRBV9, the J call TRBJ2-3; D perhaps matches TRBD2 (6 bases). V lost 3 bases and J 2 bases, leaving 19 bases between the germline ends. CDR1 is SGDLS and CDR2 is YYNGEE in the germline V gene. This CDR3 spans 17 amino acids. The CDR3 DNA reads TGTGCCAGCAGCGCCGGGAGTAGCGGATTTTTCACAGATACGCAGTATTTT. Translated, it gives CASSAGSSGFFTDTQYF.

The rearrangement uses TRBV12-3 or TRBV12-4 and TRBJ1-3; D gene unclear. The CDR3 spans 12 residues. The germline V and J ends were trimmed by 6 bases and 0 bases, with 3 bases remaining between them. The CDR3 DNA is TGTGCCAGCAGCCACTCTGGAAACACCATATATTTT. It specifies CASSHSGNTIYF.

This clone has a handful of counts. The rearrangement joins TRBV5-1 to TRBJ2-1, with a possible D match to TRBD1 (6 bases). V was cut by 4 bases and J by 7 bases, with 21 bases left in between. The germline V gene has CDR1 SGHRS and CDR2 YFSETQ. The CDR3 covers 16 residues. DNA of the CDR3: TGCGCCAGCAGCCTCACCGGGACAACCTTCGGGAATGAGCAGTTCTTC. Protein product: CASSLTGTTFGNEQFF.

The chain recombines TRBV6-2 or TRBV6-3 with TRBJ2-5; D remains ambiguous. Germline CDR1 MNHEY, CDR2 SVGEGT. This CDR3 has 14 residues. V was pared by 0 bases and J by 0 bases, with 5 bases between. CDR3 nucleotide sequence: TGTGCCAGCAGTTACTCGGGCTACCAAGAGACCCAGTACTTC. Its protein product is CASSYSGYQETQYF.

Regarding this clone: Germline is not matched at one junction end, which may reflect a read error. The V call is TRBV2, the J call TRBJ2-3, with 8 nucleotides matching TRBD1. CDR1 and CDR2 (germline): SNHLY, FYNNEI. The CDR3 is 19 amino acids. Here the CDR3 DNA reads TGTGCCAGCAGCGAAGGGGCCCTTAATTCGGGACAGGGCACAGATACGCAGTATTTT. Its translation is CASSEGALNSGQGTDTQYF.

This chain joins TRBV27 and TRBJ1-1; D gene unclear. The length of the CDR3 is 14 residues. The V and J ends lost 3 bases and 2 bases respectively, with 10 bases between them. Germline V CDR1 and CDR2: MNHEY, SMNVEV (reference sequence). The CDR3 sequence is CASSLGRTNTEAFF. The DNA of the CDR3 is TGTGCCAGCAGTTTGGGCAGAACTAACACTGAAGCTTTCTTT.

The chain joins TRBV9 to TRBJ1-4, with a weak D call TRBD1 (6 bases). The CDR3 sequence is 17 residues long. Germline V gene data show CDR1 as SGDLS and CDR2 as YYNGEE. V dropped 5 bases and J dropped 0 bases, with 17 bases sitting between them. CDR3 protein: CASRGRRDNATNEKLFF. The CDR3 bases are TGTGCCAGCAGGGGCCGCAGGGACAACGCAACTAATGAAAAACTGTTTTTT. Together with reference TRBV9 and TRBJ1-4, the CDR3 gives the full variable domain: DSGVTQTPKHLITATGQRVTLRCSPRSGDLSVYWYQQSLDQGLQFLIQYYNGEERAKGNILERFSAQQFPDLHSELNLSSLELGDSALYFCASRGRRDNATNEKLFFGSGTQLSVL.